This record looks at one T cell receptor beta chain sequence and its context. Trimming removed 6 bases at V and 8 bases at J, with 16 bases between. The CDR3 covers 13 residues. Germline CDR1 is SNHLY and CDR2 is FYNNEI. This entry comes from a study of blood T cell repertoires in COVID-19. Study summary: From T cells, B-cell-depleted T cells, or PBMCs came the material, which was cDNA or gDNA.

Assay: immunoSEQ multiplex PCR; the TCRdb copy retains only in-frame clones and omits some. The top ten clones hold approximately 12% of a sample with 200,000 to 250,000 clones, roughly four fifths of them seen once. The chain links TRBV2 to TRBJ1-2, with D perhaps TRBD1 (6 bases). The specimen was peripheral blood. This TCR was sampled from a woman between 35 and 50 years old with acute or convalescent COVID-19. In DNA form, the CDR3 reads TGTGCCAGCAGCGACAGGCGGCCATGGGGCTACACCTTC. Protein: CASSDRRPWGYTF. The full variable domain, rest sourced from reference TRBV2 and TRBJ1-2, is EPEVTQTPSHQVTQMGQEVILRCVPISNHLYFYWYRQILGQKVEFLVSFYNNEISEKSEIFDDQFSVERPDGSNFTLKIRSTKLEDSAMYFCASSDRRPWGYTFGSGTRLTVV.